This T cell receptor beta chain was obtained from a study of CD8+ T cells in alopecia areata. CDR3 length: 15 amino acids. With 2 bases clipped from V and 7 bases from J, the junction kept 10 bases outside the gene matches. The V gene's germline CDR1 is MGHRA and CDR2 YSYEKL. cDNA prepared by RNA extraction and subsequent reverse transcription served as the template for sequencing. Sequencing used immunoSEQ multiplex PCR; TCRdb keeps in-frame clones, though not all of them. The table shows about 110,000 clones, with approximately 59% occurring only once. The chain is built from TRBV4-1 and TRBJ1-1, with 7 bases lining up with TRBD1. This TCR was recovered from a human donor in good health. Sequencing used CD8+ T cells sorted from blood. Here the CDR3 reads CASSQLLGQRNEAFF. CDR3 nucleotides: TGCGCCAGCAGCCAATTGTTGGGACAGAGAAATGAAGCTTTCTTT.